This record concerns one TCR beta chain sequence. Its specificity is not known. TCRdb used MiXCR to reprocess the 5' RACE reads, holding one entry per CDR3 protein. The sample consists of about 630,000 distinct CDR3 sequences, roughly 12% of them appearing once. The data belong to a study of T cells after yellow fever vaccination. Study observations and caveats: A minor fraction of clonotypes spanned both CD4 and CD8 compartments. Post-booster repertoires again held most primary-vaccination clones (roughly 96% CD4, 88% CD8).

Germline CDR1 is DFQATT and CDR2 is SNEGSKA (reference sequence). The CDR3 is 13 residues long. V shed 5 bases and J 7 bases; nucleotides not matched to a gene: 3. The material sequenced was PBMCs, taken on the day of the yellow fever booster vaccination. The receptor was isolated from a man aged 30 to 45 who received the YFV17D yellow fever vaccine. J is TRBJ2-1 and V is TRBV20-1, with 12 bases lining up with TRBD2. CDR3 nucleotide sequence: TGCAGTGCTTGGACTAGCGGGATAAATGAGCAGTTCTTC. Protein product: CSAWTSGINEQFF.